The TCR beta chain under discussion was sequenced for a study of CD8+ T cells in alopecia areata. About the study: Oral tofacitinib, 5 to 10 mg twice daily, was given in an open-label trial.

Treatment: oral pan-JAK inhibitor, 5-10 mg twice daily. TCR sequencing used cDNA made by reverse transcription of extracted RNA. Libraries were prepared by immunoSEQ multiplex PCR; TCRdb keeps only in-frame clonotypes and omits some of them. Here the sample spans about 74,000 clones, approximately 30% being singletons. Trimming stripped 6 bases from V and 8 bases from J, with 10 bases between. CDR1 is GTSNPN, CDR2 SVGIG, per germline (reference sequence). The CDR3 has 11 amino acids. This sample comprised CD8+ T cells sorted from blood, obtained at week 4, from a patient treated with tofacitinib. V and J are TRBV30 and TRBJ1-4; no firm D call. This clonotype was sampled from a human donor with alopecia areata. The CDR3 reads CACRLGEKLFF. The CDR3 DNA reads as TGTGCCTGTCGACTCGGGGAAAAACTGTTTTTT.